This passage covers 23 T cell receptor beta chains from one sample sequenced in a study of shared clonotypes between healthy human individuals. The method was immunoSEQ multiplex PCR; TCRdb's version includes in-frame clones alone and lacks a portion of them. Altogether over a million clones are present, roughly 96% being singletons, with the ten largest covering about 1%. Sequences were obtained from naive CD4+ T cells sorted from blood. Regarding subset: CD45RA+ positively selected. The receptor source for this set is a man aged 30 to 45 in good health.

The CDR3, as DNA: TGTGCCAGCAGCGTAGATAACCCTTTGGCCGGGGAGCTGTTTTTT. It yields the protein CASSVDNPLAGELFF. The chain combines TRBV9 with TRBJ2-2; D call uncertain. From germline, CDR1 is SGDLS and CDR2 YYNGEE. The CDR3 has 15 amino acids. V lost 0 bases and J 6 bases, leaving 12 bases between the germline ends.

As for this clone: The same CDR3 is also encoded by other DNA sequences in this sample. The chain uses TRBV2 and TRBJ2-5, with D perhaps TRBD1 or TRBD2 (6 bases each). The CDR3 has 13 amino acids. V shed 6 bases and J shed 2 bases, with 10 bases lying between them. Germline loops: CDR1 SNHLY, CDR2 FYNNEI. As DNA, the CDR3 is TGTGCCAGCAGGGGGGGACAACAAGAGACCCAGTACTTC. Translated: CASRGGQQETQYF.

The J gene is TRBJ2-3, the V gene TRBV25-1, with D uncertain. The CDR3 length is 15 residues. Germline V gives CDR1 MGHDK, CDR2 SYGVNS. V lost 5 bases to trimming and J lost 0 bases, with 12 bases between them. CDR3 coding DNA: TGTGCCAGCAGTACCCTCACGATTAGCACAGATACGCAGTATTTT. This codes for CASSTLTISTDTQYF.

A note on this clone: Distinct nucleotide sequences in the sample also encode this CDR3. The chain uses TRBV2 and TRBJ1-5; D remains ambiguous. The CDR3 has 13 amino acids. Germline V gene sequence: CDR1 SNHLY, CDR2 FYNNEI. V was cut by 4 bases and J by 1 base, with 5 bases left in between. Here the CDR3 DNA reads TGTGCCAGCAGTGGGGAAAGCAATCAGCCCCAGCATTTT. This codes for CASSGESNQPQHF.

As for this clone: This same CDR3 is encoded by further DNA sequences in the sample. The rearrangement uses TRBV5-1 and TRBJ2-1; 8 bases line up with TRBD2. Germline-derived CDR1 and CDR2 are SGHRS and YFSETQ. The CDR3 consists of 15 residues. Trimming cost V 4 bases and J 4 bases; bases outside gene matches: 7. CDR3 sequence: CASSLGLADYNEQFF. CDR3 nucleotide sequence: TGCGCCAGCAGCCTAGGACTAGCAGATTACAATGAGCAGTTCTTC.

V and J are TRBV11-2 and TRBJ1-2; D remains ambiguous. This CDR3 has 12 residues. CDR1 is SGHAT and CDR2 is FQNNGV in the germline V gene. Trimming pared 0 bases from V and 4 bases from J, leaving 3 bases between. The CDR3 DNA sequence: TGTGCCAGCAGCTTAGACAGCTATGGCTACACCTTC. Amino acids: CASSLDSYGYTF.

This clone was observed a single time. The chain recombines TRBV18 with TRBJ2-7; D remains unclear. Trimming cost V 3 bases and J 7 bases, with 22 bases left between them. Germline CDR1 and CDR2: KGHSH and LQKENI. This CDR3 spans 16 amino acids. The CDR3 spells CASSPRESYIILEQYF. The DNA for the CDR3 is TGTGCCAGCTCACCTCGAGAGTCTTATATCATCCTAGAGCAGTACTTC.

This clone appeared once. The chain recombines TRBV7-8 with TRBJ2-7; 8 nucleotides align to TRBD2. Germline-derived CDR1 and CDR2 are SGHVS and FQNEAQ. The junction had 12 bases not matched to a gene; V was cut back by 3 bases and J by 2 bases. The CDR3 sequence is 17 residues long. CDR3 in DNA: TGTGCCAGCAGCTTTGTTGAGGGCGGGAGGCCCCCCTACGAGCAGTACTTC. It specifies CASSFVEGGRPPYEQYF.

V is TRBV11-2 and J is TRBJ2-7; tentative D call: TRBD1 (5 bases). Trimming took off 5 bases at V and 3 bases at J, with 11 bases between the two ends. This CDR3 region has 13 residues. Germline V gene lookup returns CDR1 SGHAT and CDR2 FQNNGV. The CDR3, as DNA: TGTGCCAGCAGCGACAGAACAGGCTACGAGCAGTACTTC. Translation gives CASSDRTGYEQYF.

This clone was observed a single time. The CDR3 coding sequence is TGTGCCAGCAGCCGGGACAGGGGTACCTACGAGCAGTACTTC. This encodes CASSRDRGTYEQYF. This chain joins TRBV5-6 and TRBJ2-7; 10 bases are shared with TRBD1. This CDR3 contains 14 residues. The V and J ends lost 4 bases and 2 bases, in that order; junction bases with no gene match: 3. Germline V lookup: CDR1 SGHDT, CDR2 YYEEEE.

CDR3 residues: CASSGRTSASSYEQYF. CDR3 sequence (DNA): TGCGCCAGCAGCGGGCGGACTAGCGCGAGCTCCTACGAGCAGTACTTC. This sequence joins TRBV5-1 and TRBJ2-7, with TRBD2 matching 9 bases. Germline CDR1 SGHRS, CDR2 YFSETQ. With 4 bases clipped from V and 0 bases from J, the junction kept 8 bases outside the gene matches. The CDR3 has 16 amino acids.

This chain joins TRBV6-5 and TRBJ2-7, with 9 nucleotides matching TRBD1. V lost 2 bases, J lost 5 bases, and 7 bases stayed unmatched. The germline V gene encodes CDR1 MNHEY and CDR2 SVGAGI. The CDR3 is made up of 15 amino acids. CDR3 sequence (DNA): TGTGCCAGCAGTTACGGGACAGGGCGTAGCGACGAGCAGTACTTC. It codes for CASSYGTGRSDEQYF.

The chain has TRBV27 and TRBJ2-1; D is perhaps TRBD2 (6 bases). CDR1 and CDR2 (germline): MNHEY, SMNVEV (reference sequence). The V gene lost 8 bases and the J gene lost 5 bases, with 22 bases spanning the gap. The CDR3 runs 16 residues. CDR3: CASSLDLAERDNEQFF. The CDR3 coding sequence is TGTGCCAGCTCTTTGGATTTGGCTGAGCGGGACAATGAGCAGTTCTTC.

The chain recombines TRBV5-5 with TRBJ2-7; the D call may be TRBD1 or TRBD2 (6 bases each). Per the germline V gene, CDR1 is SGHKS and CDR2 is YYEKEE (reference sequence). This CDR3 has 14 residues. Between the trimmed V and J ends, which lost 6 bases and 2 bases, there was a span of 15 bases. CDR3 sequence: CASTTGASPYEQYF. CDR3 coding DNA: TGTGCCAGCACGACGGGGGCCTCACCCTACGAGCAGTACTTC.

CDR3 protein: CASSGVAGAYEQYF. CDR3 bases: TGTGCCAGCAGCGGGGTAGCGGGAGCCTACGAGCAGTACTTC. V and J are TRBV9 and TRBJ2-7; the match to TRBD2 covers 9 bases. The V and J ends lost 3 bases and 2 bases, in that order; junction bases with no gene match: 3. This CDR3 has 14 amino acids. The germline CDR1 and CDR2 sequences are SGDLS and YYNGEE. The variable domain in full, with the rest retrieved from reference TRBV9 and TRBJ2-7, is DSGVTQTPKHLITATGQRVTLRCSPRSGDLSVYWYQQSLDQGLQFLIQYYNGEERAKGNILERFSAQQFPDLHSELNLSSLELGDSALYFCASSGVAGAYEQYFGPGTRLTVT.

The CDR3 bases are TGTGCCAGCAGCATGGGACTAGCGGGAGTCGAGCAGTTCTTC. Its translation: CASSMGLAGVEQFF. This chain connects TRBV7-2 to TRBJ2-1, with 14 bases aligning to TRBD2. This CDR3 has 14 amino acids. Unmatched junction bases numbered 4, after V lost 5 bases and J lost 10 bases. Germline assignment: CDR1 SGHTA and CDR2 FQGNSA.

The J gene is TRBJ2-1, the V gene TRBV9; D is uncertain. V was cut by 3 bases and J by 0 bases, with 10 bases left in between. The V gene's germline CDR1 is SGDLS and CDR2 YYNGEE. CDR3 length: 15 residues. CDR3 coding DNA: TGTGCCAGCAGCGGCGGCAGAGGCTCCTACAATGAGCAGTTCTTC. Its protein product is CASSGGRGSYNEQFF.

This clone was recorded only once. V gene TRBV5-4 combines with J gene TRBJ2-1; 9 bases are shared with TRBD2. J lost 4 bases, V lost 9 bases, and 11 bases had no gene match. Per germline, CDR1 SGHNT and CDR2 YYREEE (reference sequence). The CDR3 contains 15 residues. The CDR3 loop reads CAIAPGTSNYNEQFF. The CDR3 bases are TGTGCCATCGCCCCGGGGACTAGCAATTACAATGAGCAGTTCTTC.

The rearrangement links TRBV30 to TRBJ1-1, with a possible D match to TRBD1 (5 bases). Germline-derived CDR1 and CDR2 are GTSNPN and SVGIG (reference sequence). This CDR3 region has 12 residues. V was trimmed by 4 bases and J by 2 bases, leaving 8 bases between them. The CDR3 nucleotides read TGTGCCTGGACAGGGAGCAACACTGAAGCTTTCTTT. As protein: CAWTGSNTEAFF.

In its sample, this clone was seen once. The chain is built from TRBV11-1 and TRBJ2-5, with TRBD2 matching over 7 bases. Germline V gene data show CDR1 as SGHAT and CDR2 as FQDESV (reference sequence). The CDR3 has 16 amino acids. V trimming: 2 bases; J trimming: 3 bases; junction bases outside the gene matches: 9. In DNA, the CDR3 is TGTGCCAGCAGCTTAAAGACTAGCTGGTTAGAAGAGACCCAGTACTTC. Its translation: CASSLKTSWLEETQYF.

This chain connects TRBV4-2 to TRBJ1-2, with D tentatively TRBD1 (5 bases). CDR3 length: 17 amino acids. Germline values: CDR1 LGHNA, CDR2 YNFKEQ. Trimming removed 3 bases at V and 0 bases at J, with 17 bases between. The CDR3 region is CASSQASLGAANYGYTF. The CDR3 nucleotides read TGTGCCAGCAGCCAGGCCTCTTTAGGGGCTGCTAACTATGGCTACACCTTC.

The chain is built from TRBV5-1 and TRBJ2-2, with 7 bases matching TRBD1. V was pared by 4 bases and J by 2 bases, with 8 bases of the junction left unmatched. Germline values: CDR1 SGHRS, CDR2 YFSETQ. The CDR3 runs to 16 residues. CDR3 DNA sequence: TGCGCCAGCAGCCGGGACAGTAGGATCAACACCGGGGAGCTGTTTTTT. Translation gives CASSRDSRINTGELFF.

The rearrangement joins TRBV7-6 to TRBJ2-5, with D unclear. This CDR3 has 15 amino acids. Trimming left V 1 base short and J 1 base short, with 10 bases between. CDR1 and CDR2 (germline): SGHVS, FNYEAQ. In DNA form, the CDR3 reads TGTGCCAGCAGCTTAGTTTGGGGAAGCCAAGAGACCCAGTACTTC. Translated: CASSLVWGSQETQYF.